Presented here are 17 T cell receptor beta chains from one specimen sequenced in a study of shared clonotypes between healthy human individuals. TCRdb keeps only in-frame clones here, not all; method: immunoSEQ multiplex PCR. Of 1.5 million to 2.5 million clones detected, roughly 94% appear once; the ten largest clones hold more than 0.9%. As defined, naive CD8 cells were CD45RO-negative and positively selected for CCR7, with terminally differentiated effector memory CD45RA+ cells excluded. The sample taken for sequencing was naive CD8+ T cells sorted from blood. These receptors were taken from a man between 18 and 29 years old in good health.

The chain couples TRBV21-1 to TRBJ1-5. TRBV21-1 is recorded as a pseudogene. This CDR3 is 16 amino acids long. The CDR3 DNA sequence: TGTGCCAGCAGCAAATCCGGGACGGCTTGGGATCAGCCCCAGCATTTT. Protein product: CASSKSGTAWDQPQHF.

Comment on this clone: The sample holds other DNA sequences that translate to the same CDR3. V gene TRBV19 combines with J gene TRBJ1-5; possibly TRBD1 for D (5 bases). V gave up 1 base and J gave up 0 bases, with 7 bases separating them. The CDR3 loop spans 15 amino acids. From germline, CDR1 is LNHDA and CDR2 SQIVND (reference sequence). CDR3: CASSIGDYSNQPQHF. The CDR3, as DNA: TGTGCCAGTAGTATAGGGGACTATAGCAATCAGCCCCAGCATTTT.

The V call is TRBV27, the J call TRBJ2-5, with D perhaps given as TRBD1 or TRBD2 (5 bases each). Germline CDR1 reads MNHEY; CDR2 reads SMNVEV (reference sequence). Trimming took 4 bases from V and 3 from J, leaving 9 bases between them. The CDR3 covers 13 residues. Here the CDR3 DNA reads TGTGCCAGCAGTTGGGGGTCCAAAGAGACCCAGTACTTC. Its protein product is CASSWGSKETQYF.

The chain carries TRBV27 and TRBJ2-7, with 9 nucleotides matching TRBD1. The V segment lost 5 bases and the J segment 3 bases; nucleotides outside the gene matches: 5. The CDR3 has 14 amino acids. CDR1 and CDR2 (germline): MNHEY, SMNVEV (reference sequence). The CDR3 DNA is TGTGCCAGCAGTAGGACAGGGGAAATCTACGAGCAGTACTTC. Translating gives CASSRTGEIYEQYF.

This chain links TRBV2 with TRBJ1-2; D possibly corresponds to TRBD1 (6 bases). This CDR3 spans 14 amino acids. Germline CDR1 SNHLY, CDR2 FYNNEI. V lost 2 bases, J lost 2 bases, and 9 bases lay in between. This chain's CDR3 is CASSERGINYGYTF. As DNA, the CDR3 is TGTGCCAGCAGTGAAAGGGGGATAAACTATGGCTACACCTTC.

The CDR3 DNA reads TGTGCCGTCCATGAGCACGAGGGCCAGCCCCAGCATTTT. Translated, it gives CAVHEHEGQPQHF. The rearrangement joins TRBV19 to TRBJ1-5; D not certain. The CDR3 is 13 amino acids. The germline CDR1 and CDR2 sequences are LNHDA and SQIVND (reference sequence). Trimming left V 11 bases short and J 7 bases short, with 18 bases between.

V and J are TRBV25-1 and TRBJ2-7; tentative D call: TRBD2 (7 bases). The germline gives CDR1 MGHDK, CDR2 SYGVNS. V was clipped by 4 bases and J by 5 bases, with 12 bases between them. This CDR3 is built from 13 residues. The CDR3 protein is CASSGGGWDEQYF. In DNA, the CDR3 is TGTGCCAGCAGTGGGGGGGGCTGGGACGAGCAGTACTTC.

CDR3 in amino acids: CATSKDLGGNYYEQYF. The DNA of the CDR3 is TGTGCCACCAGCAAAGACTTAGGGGGAAATTACTACGAGCAGTACTTC. J is TRBJ2-7 and V is TRBV15; D perhaps matches TRBD1 (6 bases). V shed 4 bases and J shed 3 bases, with 19 bases lying between them. The CDR3 totals 16 residues. The V gene's germline CDR1 is LNHNV and CDR2 YYDKDF (reference sequence).

Here the CDR3 DNA reads TGTGCCAGCAGCTTAGCCGGTGGGAGGACGAATGAAAAACTGTTTTTT. Its protein is CASSLAGGRTNEKLFF. The rearrangement uses TRBV11-1 and TRBJ1-4; D gene ambiguous. CDR3 length: 16 residues. CDR1 and CDR2 from the germline V gene are SGHAT and FQDESV (reference sequence). Trimming shortened V by 0 bases and J by 5 bases, and 13 bases separated the two germline ends.

This chain links TRBV28 with TRBJ2-7, with 8 bases aligning to TRBD1. The V and J ends lost 5 bases and 6 bases, in that order; junction bases with no gene match: 9. There are 14 residues in the CDR3. Germline CDR1 reads MDHEN; CDR2 reads SYDVKM. Here the CDR3 reads CASSRGQAPSEQYF. CDR3 nucleotide sequence: TGTGCCAGCAGTCGGGGACAGGCACCGAGCGAGCAGTACTTC.

With regard to this clone: The sample holds other DNA sequences that translate to the same CDR3. The V and J genes are TRBV7-2 and TRBJ1-2, with 7 bases aligning to TRBD1. V trimming: 1 base; J trimming: 4 bases; junction bases outside the gene matches: 3. CDR3 length equals 14 residues. Germline V gene lookup returns CDR1 SGHTA and CDR2 FQGNSA. CDR3 in amino acids: CASSLGGGGYGYTF. DNA for the CDR3: TGTGCCAGCAGCTTAGGAGGGGGCGGCTATGGCTACACCTTC.

The chain carries TRBV11-2 and TRBJ2-5, with 12 bases that match TRBD1. The J call may be in error: the DNA end matches TRBJ2-7 better. Germline CDR1 SGHAT, CDR2 FQNNGV. The CDR3 is 14 amino acids. The CDR3 loop is CASFGTGGSPEQYF. In nucleotides, the CDR3 is TGTGCCAGCTTCGGGACAGGGGGCTCTCCCGAGCAGTACTTC.

The chain couples TRBV10-3 to TRBJ2-3; tentatively, D is TRBD1 (5 bases). From germline, CDR1 is ENHRY and CDR2 SYGVKD. CDR3 length: 14 amino acids. Trimming cost V 8 bases and J 3 bases, with 15 bases left between them. The CDR3 DNA is TGTGCCATCGACCCAGGGATAGGAACAGATACGCAGTATTTT. Amino acids: CAIDPGIGTDTQYF.

This rearrangement joins TRBV23-1 to TRBJ1-2, with D perhaps matching TRBD1 (6 bases). TRBV23-1 is known as an ORF, though its function is uncertain. Trimming removed 3 bases from V and 5 bases from J, with 13 bases in between. CDR3 length: 14 residues. The CDR3 nucleotides are TGCGCCAGCAGTCACAGGGGCGTTCCATATGGCTACACCTTC. This sequence encodes CASSHRGVPYGYTF.

The V and J genes are TRBV13 and TRBJ1-2, with a tentative D call TRBD1 (5 bases). This CDR3 has 14 residues. Germline-derived CDR1 and CDR2 are PRHDT and FYEKMQ (reference sequence). V was cut by 0 bases and J by 6 bases, with 11 bases left in between. CDR3 region: CASSLGGGDHGYTF. CDR3 nucleotide sequence: TGTGCCAGCAGCTTAGGTGGAGGGGATCATGGCTACACCTTC.

The CDR3 bases are TGTGCCTGGAGTGTACATGAGAGCGTTGAAGCTTTCTTT. Amino acids: CAWSVHESVEAFF. This chain uses TRBV30 with TRBJ1-1; D not certain. The germline gives CDR1 GTSNPN, CDR2 SVGIG (reference sequence). CDR3 length: 13 residues. The V and J ends lost 0 bases and 7 bases respectively, with 12 bases between them.

The rearrangement joins TRBV25-1 to TRBJ2-1; D is unresolved. Germline assignment: CDR1 MGHDK and CDR2 SYGVNS. Trimming left V 3 bases short and J 9 bases short, with 6 bases between. The CDR3 has 11 residues. CDR3 protein: CASSDGPEQFF. CDR3 coding DNA: TGTGCCAGCAGTGATGGGCCTGAGCAGTTCTTC. Full variable domain (remainder filled in from reference TRBV25-1 and TRBJ2-1): EADIYQTPRYLVIGTGKKITLECSQTMGHDKMYWYQQDPGMELHLIHYSYGVNSTEKGDLSSESTVSRIRTEHFPLTLESARPSHTSQYLCASSDGPEQFFGPGTRLTVL.